This T cell receptor (beta chain) was sequenced in a study of cytomegalovirus exposure and HLA in healthy donors. Looking at the study overall: HLA-typed donors contributed 65 million to 85 million unique TCRs, which were held in an early data release.

In the PCR, 60 Vbeta and 13 Jbeta primers were used. TCRdb's table, derived via immunoSEQ multiplex PCR, lists solely in-frame clones and lacks some. The data show 150,000 to 250,000 clones, 79% seen once. About this clone itself: Its antigen is unknown.

Study findings and constraints: Of the V segments, some could not be distinguished, including TRBV6-2 and TRBV6-3, and were excluded.

The ends were cut back, 8 bases at V and 0 bases at J, with 14 bases in the middle. Germline CDR1 and CDR2: LNHDA and SQIVND (reference sequence). This CDR3 region has 16 residues. This rearrangement joins TRBV19 to TRBJ2-6; D uncertain. The receptor was isolated from a woman younger than 45 in good health and CMV-seropositive. Specimen: PBMCs. The DNA for the CDR3 is TGTGCCAGTCTGGGCAAATTTAGCTCTGGGGCCAACGTCCTGACTTTC. It specifies CASLGKFSSGANVLTF.